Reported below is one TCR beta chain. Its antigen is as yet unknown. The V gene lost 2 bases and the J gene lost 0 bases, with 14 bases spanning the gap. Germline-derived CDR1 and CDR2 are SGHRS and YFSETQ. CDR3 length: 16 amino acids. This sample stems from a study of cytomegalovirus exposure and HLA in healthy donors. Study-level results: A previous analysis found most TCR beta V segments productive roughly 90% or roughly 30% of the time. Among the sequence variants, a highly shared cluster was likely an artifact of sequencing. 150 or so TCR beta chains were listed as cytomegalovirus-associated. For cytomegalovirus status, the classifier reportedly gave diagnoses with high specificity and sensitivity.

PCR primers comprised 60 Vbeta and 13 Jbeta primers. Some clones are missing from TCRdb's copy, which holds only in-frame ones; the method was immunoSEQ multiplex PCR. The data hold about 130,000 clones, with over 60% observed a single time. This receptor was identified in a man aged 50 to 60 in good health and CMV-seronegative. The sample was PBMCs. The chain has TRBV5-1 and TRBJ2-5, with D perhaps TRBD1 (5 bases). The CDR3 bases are TGCGCCAGCAGCTTAGGGGTAGCCGCGTACCAAGAGACCCAGTACTTC. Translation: CASSLGVAAYQETQYF.